The clone carrying this TCR beta chain was seen a handful of times. Its antigen is not known. This specimen belongs to a study of T cells in Graves' hyperthyroidism and ophthalmopathy. Points from the study as a whole: Also found in blood were most expanded thyroid clonotypes above 0.001.

Amplified TCR beta CDR3 regions came from RNA transcripts. With the HTBI primer set, the TCR CDR3 went through a first round of RT-PCR. Via MiXCR, TCRdb re-called the multiplex PCR reads, giving one row per CDR3 protein. Of 450,000 to 650,000 distinct CDR3 sequences listed, roughly a sixth are singletons. V lost 3 bases to trimming and J lost 6 bases, with 15 bases between them. The length of the CDR3 is 15 residues. The clonotype comes from a woman between 18 and 29 years old with Graves' ophthalmopathy. The sample comprised blood. The chain recombines TRBV12-3 or TRBV12-4 with TRBJ2-1; D possibly corresponds to TRBD2 (6 bases). CDR3 DNA sequence: TGTGCCAGCAGTTTGGCGGGGAGGTTCTCCAATGAGCAGTTCTTC. As protein: CASSLAGRFSNEQFF.